This T cell receptor (beta chain) originates from a study of blood T cell repertoires in COVID-19. Study-level information: There were acute and convalescent COVID-19 samples, and they came from the United States, Italy and Spain.

This CDR3 is 13 amino acids long. V was pared by 2 bases and J by 5 bases, with 10 bases between. The V gene's germline CDR1 is SGHRS and CDR2 YFSETQ. Repertoires were generated with immunoSEQ multiplex PCR, while TCRdb's copy carries only in-frame clones and drops some. The table lists some 180,000 clones, 70% to 90% of them singletons. The J gene is TRBJ2-5, the V gene TRBV5-1; TRBD2 might be the D (6 bases). The clonotype originates from a woman aged 40 to 50 in a cohort exposed to, infected with or recovered from COVID-19 (not recorded which). What was sequenced was PBMCs or T cells enriched from blood (not recorded which). The chain's CDR3 is CASSLPGEETQYF. CDR3 sequence (DNA): TGCGCCAGCAGCTTACCGGGAGAGGAGACCCAGTACTTC.